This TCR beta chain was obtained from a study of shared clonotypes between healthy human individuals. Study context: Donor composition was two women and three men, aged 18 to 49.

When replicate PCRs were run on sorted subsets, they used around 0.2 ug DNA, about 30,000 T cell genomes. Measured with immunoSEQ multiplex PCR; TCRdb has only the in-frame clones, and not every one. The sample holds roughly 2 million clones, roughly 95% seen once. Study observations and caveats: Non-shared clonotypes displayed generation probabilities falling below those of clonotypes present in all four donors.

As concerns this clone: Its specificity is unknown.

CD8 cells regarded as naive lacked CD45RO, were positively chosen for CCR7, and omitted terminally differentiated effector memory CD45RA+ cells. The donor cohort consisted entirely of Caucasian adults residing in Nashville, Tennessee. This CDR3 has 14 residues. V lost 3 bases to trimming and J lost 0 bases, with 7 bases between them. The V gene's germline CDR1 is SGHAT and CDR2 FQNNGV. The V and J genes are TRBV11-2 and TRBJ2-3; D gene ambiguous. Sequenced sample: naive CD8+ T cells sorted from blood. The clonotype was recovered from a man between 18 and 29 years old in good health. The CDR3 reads CASSFSTSTDTQYF. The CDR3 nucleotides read TGTGCCAGCAGCTTTTCGACAAGCACAGATACGCAGTATTTT.